The next 8 T cell receptor beta chains were all read from a single sample in a study of beta chain features in type 1 diabetes. Study-wide findings and caveats: Among patients with Type 1 diabetes, TCRB CDR3s were moderately but significantly shorter in every one of the four CD4+ subsets.

These receptors lack a known antigen. All of the isolated RNA was reverse transcribed, so expressed TCRB transcripts were sequenced. Assay used: immunoSEQ multiplex PCR; TCRdb lists only in-frame clones, some missing. This sample has 640,000 or so clones; around 15% occur once, and the top ten carry about 0.02%. Material for sequencing was naive CD4+ T cells from blood. Receptor source: a young man with type 1 diabetes.

This clone has more than one count but fewer than ten. The rearrangement links TRBV16 to TRBJ1-5; D is ambiguous. Looked up from germline, CDR1 is KGHSY and CDR2 is FQNENV. Trimming left V 7 bases short and J 4 bases short, with 14 bases between. The length of the CDR3 is 14 residues. The CDR3 DNA sequence: TGTGCCAGCACCTTCACAGAGGAAAATCAGCCCCAGCATTTT. Translated: CASTFTEENQPQHF.

This clone was counted between two and nine times. V and J are TRBV6-5 and TRBJ1-5, with 8 bases matching TRBD1. The V gene end was trimmed by 5 bases and the J gene end by 3 bases; junction bases not matched to a gene: 6. The germline gives CDR1 MNHEY, CDR2 SVGAGI. The CDR3 extends over 15 amino acids. The CDR3 protein is CASSARGQANQPQHF. CDR3 coding DNA: TGTGCCAGCAGTGCCAGGGGACAGGCCAATCAGCCCCAGCATTTT.

The chain has TRBV29-1 and TRBJ1-1; tentative D call: TRBD1 (6 bases). V lost 7 bases and J lost 3, with 9 bases in between. The CDR3 is made up of 11 amino acids. Germline CDR1 SQVTM, CDR2 ANQGSEA. The CDR3 DNA follows: TGCAGCGACGGGGGGCACACTGAAGCTTTCTTT. This gives the protein CSDGGHTEAFF.

This clone was counted a few times. The J gene is TRBJ1-1, the V gene TRBV9; no reliable D call. Germline loops: CDR1 SGDLS, CDR2 YYNGEE. The CDR3 totals 15 residues. Trimming took 0 bases from V and 2 from J, leaving 11 bases between them. The CDR3 DNA is TGTGCCAGCAGCGTAGGCCAAGCCTACAACACTGAAGCTTTCTTT. This gives the protein CASSVGQAYNTEAFF.

The chain combines TRBV6-1 with TRBJ2-4; D not resolved. Germline V lookup: CDR1 MNHNS, CDR2 SASEGT. The CDR3 loop spans 15 amino acids. V lost 2 bases and J 0 bases, leaving 8 bases between the germline ends. The CDR3 nucleotides are TGTGCCAGCAGTGAACTATTAATAGCCAAAAACATTCAGTACTTC. This gives the protein CASSELLIAKNIQYF.

The chain is built from TRBV7-9 and TRBJ1-2; D gene uncertain. This CDR3 comprises 15 residues. Germline V gene sequence: CDR1 SEHNR, CDR2 FQNEAQ (reference sequence). Trimming removed 7 bases at V and 4 bases at J, with 19 bases between. The CDR3 loop reads CASTTRSTAAYGYTF. CDR3 nucleotide sequence: TGTGCCAGCACCACACGCTCTACGGCGGCCTATGGCTACACCTTC.

The V call is TRBV7-9, the J call TRBJ2-3; the D gene is possibly TRBD2 (7 bases). V was cut by 4 bases and J by 0 bases, with 20 bases left in between. Germline CDR1 SEHNR, CDR2 FQNEAQ (reference sequence). The CDR3 consists of 18 residues. The CDR3 region has the DNA TGTGCCAGCAGCTCCCGTATCGGGGGGCTCGCTAGCACAGATACGCAGTATTTT. This encodes CASSSRIGGLASTDTQYF.

This chain links TRBV7-9 with TRBJ1-5, with a weak D call TRBD1 (5 bases). The ends were cut back, 5 bases at V and 0 bases at J, with 11 bases in the middle. CDR1 is SEHNR and CDR2 is FQNEAQ in the germline V gene (reference sequence). This CDR3 has 15 residues. Here the CDR3 reads CASSPRGDSNQPQHF. DNA for the CDR3: TGTGCCAGCAGCCCCCGAGGGGATAGCAATCAGCCCCAGCATTTT. Using reference TRBV7-9 and TRBJ1-5 for the parts outside the CDR3, the full variable domain is DTGVSQNPRHKITKRGQNVTFRCDPISEHNRLYWYRQTLGQGPEFLTYFQNEAQLEKSRLLSDRFSAERPKGSFSTLEIQRTEQGDSAMYLCASSPRGDSNQPQHFGDGTRLSIL.